This TCR beta chain was sequenced in a study of blood T cell repertoires in COVID-19. Across the whole study: Some COVID-19 samples were acute and others convalescent; all came from the United States, Italy and Spain. T cells, B-cell-depleted T cells, or PBMCs supplied cDNA or gDNA.

Original analysis: How many nucleated cells were present was estimated from reference gene primer amplification. Sequenced by immunoSEQ multiplex PCR; TCRdb stores in-frame clones only, minus some. The DNA was the basis for D and trimming; V, J and clone size are from that table. The data show about 42,000 clones, around 87% seen once. V was clipped by 0 bases and J by 1 base, with 3 bases between them. Per germline, CDR1 SGHRS and CDR2 YFSETQ. This CDR3 is built from 13 residues. Material: peripheral blood. The sequence was obtained from a woman older than 75 in a cohort sampled during active or convalescent COVID-19. The gene calls are TRBV5-1 and TRBJ2-3; D unresolved. In nucleotides, the CDR3 is TGCGCCAGCAGCTTGGCTGGCACAGATACGCAGTATTTT. Amino acids: CASSLAGTDTQYF.